These T cell receptor beta chains were read from a single sample in a study of CD8+ T cells in alopecia areata. TCRdb keeps only in-frame clones here, not all; method: immunoSEQ multiplex PCR. The sample consists of approximately 210,000 clones, approximately 60% of them appearing once. Specimen: CD4+ T cells sorted from blood, collected at week 4, from a patient treated with tofacitinib. The receptor set was obtained from a human donor with alopecia areata. Both conserved end residues are part of each CDR3. The D gene is left open where the match is weak.

- | TRBV5-6 | CASTPRNSMNTEAFF
- | TRBV18 | CASSPKDTQYF
- | TRBV29-1 | CSVEYAGRMIGGYTF
- | TRBV30 | CALQTGSTDTQYF
TRBD1 | TRBV29-1 | CSVLTGTQETQYF
- | TRBV29-1 | CSVAQGRNEQFF
- | TRBV7-2 | CASSLGLRDEQFF
- | TRBV7-9 | CASSLMGTGYGYTF
- | TRBV7-3 | CASSSGLSTDTQYF
TRBD2 | TRBV7-9 | CASSLARLAGAIEQFF
TRBD1 | TRBV4-1 | CASSQTDRDAGELFF
TRBD1 | TRBV7-9 | CASSPGWGQGSTDTQYF
- | TRBV5-1 | CASSLVGGRAVSYEQYF
- | TRBV27 | CASSPNKGGAQETQYF
TRBD1 | TRBV10-2 | CASGPTGTGEGPQHF
- | TRBV2 | CASSNGRTTLYGYTF
- | TRBV30 | CAWSWGGGNEQYF
- | TRBV18 | CASSPTQGTGNTIYF
- | TRBV5-1 | CASSLGTNNEQFF
- | TRBV7-9 | CASSLAGTWETQYF
- | TRBV30 | CAWSPGANVLTF
TRBD2 | TRBV19 | CASRLAGGSNTGELFF
- | TRBV7-8 | CASSPRRVQETQYF
- | TRBV28 | CASSPHPRDTGELFF
TRBD2 | TRBV5-1 | CASSLVTSGYNEQFF
- | TRBV12-5 | CASGLVRNEQYF
TRBD2 | TRBV2 | CASVRTSGWGETQYF
- | TRBV11-2 | CASSLGGVPSTDTQYF
- | TRBV7-9 | CASSLDTVSNQPQHF
- | TRBV2 | CASSEGVRGGELFF
- | TRBV29-1 | CSVRGALTDTQYF
- | TRBV30 | CAWTTSSGANQPQHF
- | TRBV23-1 | CASSPRGVNQPQHF
- | TRBV30 | CAWSVQMETQYF
- | TRBV29-1 | CSVYSPSRGLNTEAFF
- | TRBV2 | CASSVSELETQYF
TRBD1 | TRBV25-1 | CASSDPGGSNTGELFF
- | TRBV28 | CASLGPYNSPLHF
TRBD2 | TRBV7-2 | CASSLGLAGPYEQYF
- | TRBV5-1 | CASSLDNTGELFF
TRBD1 | TRBV5-4 | CASSPGQPLVSYNSPLHF
- | TRBV7-2 | CASSFGENTEAFF
- | TRBV10-3 | CAISDTGRNTEAFF
TRBD1 | TRBV30 | CAWSARRTGSKSEQYF
- | TRBV2 | CASSELGRAYEQYF
- | TRBV18 | CASSNQDASNQPQHF
- | TRBV10-3 | CAISESLVKQTNEKLFF
TRBD1 | TRBV5-1 | CASSLGQGTHNEQFF
- | TRBV5-6 | CASSFSTTGGYTF
- | TRBV30 | CAWTPGGIYGYTF
TRBD1 | TRBV28 | CASSFGTGVYEQYF